In its sample, the clone carrying this T cell receptor (beta chain) was seen many times. No antigen is known for it. Time point specified: sample taken at primary tumor resection. TCRdb itself ran the 5' RACE reads through MiXCR, one entry per CDR3 protein. The sample contains tens of thousands of distinct CDR3 sequences, 15% to 20% of which appear only once. This sample stems from a study of spatial heterogeneity in lung cancer. Whole-study results and caveats: The number of expanded tumor alpha and beta chains correlated with mutation number.

This CDR3 is 16 amino acids long. The germline V gene has CDR1 SGHRS and CDR2 YFSETQ. Trimming removed 3 bases from V and 4 bases from J; junction bases left unmatched: 11. The receptor was derived from a female donor with early-stage non-small cell lung cancer. The rearrangement joins TRBV5-1 to TRBJ2-7, with 9 positions matching TRBD1. The source was lung tumor tissue, collected at surgery. The CDR3 spells CASSSRPDRGQYEQYF. CDR3 DNA: TGCGCCAGCAGCTCCCGCCCGGACAGGGGCCAGTACGAGCAGTACTTC.